The 2 T cell receptor beta chains in this list originate from one sample, sequenced in a study of CD8 T cells in ankylosing spondylitis. TCRdb reprocessed the 5' RACE reads with MiXCR, giving one entry per CDR3 protein. The profile covers tens of thousands of distinct CDR3 sequences, with around 27% appearing a single time and around 56% taken by the ten largest. Sequenced input: blood, either unsorted or a sorted T cell fraction (not recorded which). The receptor set was obtained from a male donor with ankylosing spondylitis or in good health (not recorded which).

CDR3 sequence (DNA): TGTGCCAGCAGTATGAAGGATACGCAGTATTTT. It yields the protein CASSMKDTQYF. The chain carries TRBV6-5 and TRBJ2-3; D uncertain. The germline V gene has CDR1 MNHEY and CDR2 SVGAGI. V lost 5 bases, J lost 6 bases, and 6 bases lay in between. CDR3 size: 11 residues.

The J gene is TRBJ2-5, the V gene TRBV7-2; D is perhaps TRBD2 (5 bases). Trimming pared 7 bases from V and 2 bases from J, leaving 11 bases between. Germline CDR1 SGHTA, CDR2 FQGNSA. This CDR3 is 13 amino acids long. The CDR3 DNA sequence: TGTGCCAGCACTTCTCCGGGGCAAGAGACCCAGTACTTC. Protein sequence: CASTSPGQETQYF.